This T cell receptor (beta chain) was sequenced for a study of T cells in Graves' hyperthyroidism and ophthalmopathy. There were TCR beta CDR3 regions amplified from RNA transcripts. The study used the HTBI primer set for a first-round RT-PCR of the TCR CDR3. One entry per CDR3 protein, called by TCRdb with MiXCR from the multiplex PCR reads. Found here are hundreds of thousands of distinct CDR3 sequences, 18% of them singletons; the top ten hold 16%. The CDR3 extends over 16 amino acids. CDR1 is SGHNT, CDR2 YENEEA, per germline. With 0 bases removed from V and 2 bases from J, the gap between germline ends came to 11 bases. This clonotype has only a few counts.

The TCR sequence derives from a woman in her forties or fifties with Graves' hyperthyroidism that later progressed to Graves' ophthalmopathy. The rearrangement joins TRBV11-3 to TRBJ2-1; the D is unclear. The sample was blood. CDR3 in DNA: TGTGCCAGCAGCTTAGATGTAAGGAGCCCCTACAATGAGCAGTTCTTC. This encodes CASSLDVRSPYNEQFF.